This T cell receptor (beta chain) was sequenced during a study of Graves' ophthalmopathy and Graves' hyperthyroidism. Study details: Peripheral blood was gathered at the point of initial diagnosis, before any treatment started. Study results and caveats: Ophthalmopathy could be told apart from stable hyperthyroidism by a 13-signature model (just under 90% sensitivity, 70% to 84% specificity).

Each donor who had ophthalmopathy showed moderate-to-severe activity, a CAS of ≥3, a NOSPECS of ≥4, and a duration under 3 months. Fresh peripheral blood (more than 9 ml) yielded the PBMCs. V lost 0 bases, J lost 0 bases, and 11 bases lay in between. Germline values: CDR1 LNHNV, CDR2 YYDKDF (reference sequence). CDR3 length equals 16 residues. The TCR beta CDR3 regions underwent amplification from RNA transcripts. Investigators did first-round RT-PCR with HTBI primers, then second-round multiplex PCR. In TCRdb, the multiplex PCR reads were re-called with MiXCR into one record per CDR3 protein. The sample holds more than 550,000 distinct CDR3 sequences, about 38% seen once. Many counts were recorded for this clonotype. Antigen specificity is unknown.

Sequenced: peripheral blood. This TCR came from an adult man with Graves' ophthalmopathy. This sequence joins TRBV15 and TRBJ2-5; D might be TRBD1 (5 bases). CDR3 DNA sequence: TGTGCCACCAGCAGAGATAGGCGCAGGGACCAAGAGACCCAGTACTTC. It translates to CATSRDRRRDQETQYF.